The 32 T cell receptor beta chains presented below share a single source sample, sequenced in a study of beta chain features in type 1 diabetes. Expressed TCRB transcripts were sequenced, since all the RNA that had been isolated was reverse transcribed. Sequenced by immunoSEQ multiplex PCR; TCRdb stores in-frame clones only, minus some. Among 900,000 or so clones, around a sixth were seen once, and the ten largest hold 0.023%. What was sequenced was naive CD4+ T cells from blood. Source of these receptors: a young woman in good health.

V usage is TRBV18 and J usage is TRBJ2-3, with 9 bases matching TRBD2. CDR3 length equals 18 residues. Germline V gene lookup returns CDR1 KGHSH and CDR2 LQKENI. V gave up 3 bases and J gave up 2 bases; unmatched junction bases: 12. The CDR3 region is CASSPVSGSSSFTDTQYF. The CDR3 DNA sequence: TGTGCCAGCTCACCGGTTAGCGGGAGTTCTTCCTTCACAGATACGCAGTATTTT.

V and J are TRBV7-2 and TRBJ2-7; TRBD2 agrees at 9 bases. J was trimmed by 3 bases and V by 5 bases; bases with no gene match: 8. Per the germline V gene, CDR1 is SGHTA and CDR2 is FQGNSA. The CDR3 has 15 amino acids. CDR3 amino acids: CASSPVAGEGYEQYF. Here the CDR3 DNA reads TGTGCCAGCAGCCCTGTAGCGGGAGAGGGCTACGAGCAGTACTTC. Combining the CDR3 with reference TRBV7-2 and TRBJ2-7 gives the whole variable domain GAGVSQSPSNKVTEKGKDVELRCDPISGHTALYWYRQSLGQGLEFLIYFQGNSAPDKSGLPSDRFSAERTGGSVSTLTIQRTQQEDSAVYLCASSPVAGEGYEQYFGPGTRLTVT.

The chain combines TRBV21-1 with TRBJ2-7; whether TRBD2, the table's D call, matches the DNA was not checked. TRBV21-1 is given as a pseudogene. The CDR3 is 18 residues long. CDR3 protein: CASSKAPTSGRFRYEQYF. CDR3 in DNA: TGTGCCAGCAGCAAAGCGCCGACTAGCGGGAGATTTCGCTACGAGCAGTACTTC.

This clone was observed a handful of times. The same CDR3 arises from other DNA sequences in this sample as well. The gene calls are TRBV18 and TRBJ2-7; D uncertain. The V gene lost 0 bases and the J gene lost 3 bases, with 6 bases spanning the gap. The V gene's germline CDR1 is KGHSH and CDR2 LQKENI. The CDR3 consists of 13 residues. The CDR3 bases are TGTGCCAGCTCACCACCTAAAGGCTACGAGCAGTACTTC. Translation gives CASSPPKGYEQYF.

This clone occurred a few times. V usage is TRBV15 and J usage is TRBJ1-2; D ambiguous. Trimming shortened V by 5 bases and J by 8 bases, and 12 bases separated the two germline ends. The germline gives CDR1 LNHNV, CDR2 YYDKDF (reference sequence). This CDR3 spans 12 amino acids. CDR3 DNA sequence: TGTGCCACCAGCTCACGATCGGGCGGCTACACCTTC. It encodes CATSSRSGGYTF.

Only a few counts were recorded for this clone. This chain uses TRBV9 with TRBJ1-2; D not resolved. Germline V gene data show CDR1 as SGDLS and CDR2 as YYNGEE. Between the trimmed V and J ends, which lost 3 bases and 7 bases, there was a span of 10 bases. The CDR3 has 12 residues. The CDR3 region is CASSDQQIGYTF. DNA for the CDR3: TGTGCCAGCAGCGACCAACAGATTGGCTACACCTTC.

This clone has only a few counts. The chain employs TRBV18 and TRBJ1-5; possible D gene TRBD1, 6 bases. CDR1 is KGHSH and CDR2 is LQKENI in the germline V gene. The V and J ends lost 4 bases and 1 base respectively, with 14 bases between them. CDR3 length: 16 residues. This CDR3 reads CASSLTGAASNQPQHF. The CDR3, as DNA: TGTGCCAGCTCACTTACGGGGGCAGCGAGCAATCAGCCCCAGCATTTT.

Turning to this clone: Other DNA sequences of this sample code for an identical CDR3. The chain has TRBV29-1 and TRBJ2-1, with 7 bases identical to TRBD2. J gave up 0 bases and V 7 bases, and 0 bases lay outside the gene matches. This CDR3 is 12 amino acids long. The germline V gene encodes CDR1 SQVTM and CDR2 ANQGSEA. The CDR3 spells CSGGSSYNEQFF. The DNA for the CDR3 is TGCAGCGGCGGGAGCTCCTACAATGAGCAGTTCTTC.

The genes are TRBV5-1 and TRBJ1-1; D gene uncertain. The CDR3 extends over 15 amino acids. CDR1 SGHRS and CDR2 YFSETQ come from the germline V gene. Trimming took 4 bases from V and 4 from J, leaving 17 bases between them. The DNA for the CDR3 is TGCGCCAGCAGCCCTAGAGAGGGAGGGAGCACTGAAGCTTTCTTT. Translating gives CASSPREGGSTEAFF.

This clone was observed a few times. Within the sample, other DNA sequences also encode this same CDR3. The chain combines TRBV18 with TRBJ2-3; D might be TRBD2 (6 bases). CDR1 and CDR2 from the germline V gene are KGHSH and LQKENI. The V gene lost 2 bases and the J gene lost 6 bases, with 9 bases spanning the gap. The CDR3 contains 13 residues. The CDR3 reads CASSPGTLDTQYF. For the CDR3, the DNA is TGTGCCAGCTCACCAGGGACTCTGGATACGCAGTATTTT.

This clone showed up just a few times. The chain employs TRBV5-1 and TRBJ2-1; 8 bases are a match to TRBD2. This CDR3 is 16 amino acids long. Trimming cost V 1 base and J 6 bases; bases outside gene matches: 9. Germline CDR1 SGHRS, CDR2 YFSETQ. The CDR3 spells CASSLKLTSGLNEQFF. CDR3 DNA: TGCGCCAGCAGCTTGAAACTCACTAGCGGTCTCAATGAGCAGTTCTTC.

The rearrangement uses TRBV5-6 and TRBJ1-3, with D unresolved. The V gene lost 0 bases and the J gene lost 5 bases, with 3 bases spanning the gap. In germline, CDR1 is SGHDT, CDR2 YYEEEE. CDR3 size: 12 residues. CDR3 in amino acids: CASSLGRNTIYF. The CDR3 DNA follows: TGTGCCAGCAGCTTGGGGCGAAACACCATATATTTT.

A remark on this clone: The sample carries other DNA sequences with the same CDR3. This rearrangement joins TRBV7-2 to TRBJ1-5; D uncertain. The CDR3 has 12 amino acids. V was pared by 3 bases and J by 0 bases, with 0 bases between. Per germline, CDR1 SGHTA and CDR2 FQGNSA. In DNA, the CDR3 is TGTGCCAGCAGCTTTAGCAATCAGCCCCAGCATTTT. This translates into CASSFSNQPQHF.

This clone appeared a few times. This chain joins TRBV28 and TRBJ2-7; 9 positions agree with TRBD1. The CDR3 sequence is 14 residues long. Per germline, CDR1 MDHEN and CDR2 SYDVKM. The V segment lost 7 bases and the J segment 5 bases; nucleotides outside the gene matches: 9. The CDR3 loop is CASTPSGQGHEQYF. Here the CDR3 DNA reads TGTGCCAGCACCCCGTCGGGACAGGGCCACGAGCAGTACTTC.

The V gene is TRBV6-5, the J gene TRBJ2-1; a possible D gene is TRBD1 (5 bases). Trimming took 2 bases from V and 4 from J, leaving 12 bases between them. Germline CDR1 MNHEY, CDR2 SVGAGI. The CDR3 sequence is 15 residues long. CDR3 coding DNA: TGTGCCAGCAGTTACATGGGAAGGGGATACAATGAGCAGTTCTTC. As protein: CASSYMGRGYNEQFF.

This chain uses TRBV15 with TRBJ1-1; 8 bases line up with TRBD1. This CDR3 region has 14 residues. CDR1 and CDR2 (germline): LNHNV, YYDKDF (reference sequence). The junction had 5 bases not matched to a gene; V was cut back by 1 base and J by 7 bases. The CDR3 coding sequence is TGTGCCACCAGCAGAGTCAGGGGGCACTATGAAGCTTTCTTT. Its protein product is CATSRVRGHYEAFF.

V usage is TRBV11-2 and J usage is TRBJ2-5; tentatively, D is TRBD1 or TRBD2 (7 bases each). The CDR3 consists of 13 residues. Germline CDR1 SGHAT, CDR2 FQNNGV. The V end was cut by 10 bases, the J end by 4 bases, with 16 bases between. Here the CDR3 reads CATNRGGPETQYF. CDR3 sequence (DNA): TGTGCCACCAACAGGGGAGGGCCAGAGACCCAGTACTTC. Based on the CDR3 plus reference TRBV11-2 and TRBJ2-5, the full variable domain is EAGVAQSPRYKIIEKRQSVAFWCNPISGHATLYWYQQILGQGPKLLIQFQNNGVVDDSQLPKDRFSAERLKGVDSTLKIQPAKLEDSAVYLCATNRGGPETQYFGPGTRLLVL.

This clone was recorded a few times. The J gene is TRBJ2-3, the V gene TRBV6-4; perhaps TRBD2 as D (6 bases). V lost 4 bases and J 2 bases, leaving 16 bases between the germline ends. From germline, CDR1 is MRHNA and CDR2 SNTAGT. The CDR3 runs 16 residues. The CDR3 nucleotides are TGTGCCAGCAGTGGTCATCCTAGCGACCCCACAGATACGCAGTATTTT. Translated: CASSGHPSDPTDTQYF.

V gene TRBV28 combines with J gene TRBJ2-1; 7 bases map to TRBD2. The V gene end was trimmed by 3 bases and the J gene end by 4 bases; junction bases not matched to a gene: 6. The CDR3 covers 15 residues. Germline V gene lookup returns CDR1 MDHEN and CDR2 SYDVKM. CDR3 amino acids: CASSLGGAAYNEQFF. CDR3 in DNA: TGTGCCAGCAGTTTGGGAGGGGCGGCGTACAATGAGCAGTTCTTC.

V is TRBV15 and J is TRBJ2-3; weak D call: TRBD2 (6 bases). V lost 2 bases and J lost 4, with 13 bases in between. The CDR3 extends over 15 amino acids. In germline, CDR1 is LNHNV, CDR2 YYDKDF (reference sequence). Here the CDR3 reads CATSRRLDLADTQYF. The DNA for the CDR3 is TGTGCCACCAGCAGAAGACTAGATTTGGCAGATACGCAGTATTTT.

V usage is TRBV28 and J usage is TRBJ1-2, with D uncertain. With 5 bases removed from V and 4 bases from J, the gap between germline ends came to 14 bases. The germline V gene encodes CDR1 MDHEN and CDR2 SYDVKM. The CDR3 totals 14 residues. This CDR3 reads CASSLSESLYGYTF. CDR3 in DNA: TGTGCCAGCAGTCTGAGTGAGTCCCTCTATGGCTACACCTTC.

The rearrangement uses TRBV6-6 and TRBJ2-7, with D possibly matching TRBD1 (6 bases). Germline CDR1 reads MNHNY; CDR2 reads SVGAGI (reference sequence). Trimming left V 6 bases short and J 3 bases short, with 21 bases between. The CDR3 is 16 amino acids. The CDR3 spells CASRGTGSFGDYEQYF. CDR3 nucleotide sequence: TGTGCCAGCAGGGGAACAGGGAGCTTTGGTGACTACGAGCAGTACTTC.

This clone was counted only a few times. The rearrangement links TRBV7-2 to TRBJ2-3, with D uncertain. Germline V gene lookup returns CDR1 SGHTA and CDR2 FQGNSA. The CDR3 length is 15 residues. Trimming removed 1 base from V and 1 base from J, with 9 bases in between. In nucleotides, the CDR3 is TGTGCCAGCAGCTTAGGACGTCGACGCACAGATACGCAGTATTTT. Translating it yields CASSLGRRRTDTQYF.

The V and J genes are TRBV6-1 and TRBJ1-1, with D uncertain. The V gene lost 6 bases and the J gene lost 4 bases, with 9 bases spanning the gap. Per germline, CDR1 MNHNS and CDR2 SASEGT. This CDR3 is 12 amino acids long. The CDR3 spells CASRLGSTEAFF. The CDR3 bases are TGTGCCAGCAGGTTGGGGAGCACTGAAGCTTTCTTT.

CDR3 nucleotides: TGTGCCAGCAGCCGGGGAGGATTTAGTGAGCAGTTCTTC. It encodes CASSRGGFSEQFF. This chain connects TRBV7-2 to TRBJ2-1, with a weak D call TRBD2 (6 bases). CDR1 SGHTA and CDR2 FQGNSA come from the germline V gene. V was shortened by 5 bases and J by 9 bases, with 14 bases between the two germline ends. The CDR3 runs 13 residues.

CDR3 residues: CASSSTRAGAFF. The CDR3 DNA follows: TGTGCCAGCAGCTCCACCAGGGCGGGCGCTTTCTTT. The chain links TRBV11-1 to TRBJ1-1, with a tentative D call TRBD1 (5 bases). Germline V gene sequence: CDR1 SGHAT, CDR2 FQDESV (reference sequence). Between the trimmed V and J ends, which lost 4 bases and 11 bases, there was a span of 14 bases. This CDR3 contains 12 residues. Full variable domain (missing parts from reference TRBV11-1 and TRBJ1-1): EAEVAQSPRYKITEKSQAVAFWCDPISGHATLYWYRQILGQGPELLVQFQDESVVDDSQLPKDRFSAERLKGVDSTLKIQPAELGDSAMYLCASSSTRAGAFFGQGTRLTVV.

There are a few counts of this clone. The J gene is TRBJ2-7, the V gene TRBV7-2; TRBD1 agrees at 8 bases. Trimming cost V 4 bases and J 4 bases; bases outside gene matches: 6. The CDR3 spans 14 residues. Germline assignment: CDR1 SGHTA and CDR2 FQGNSA. The CDR3, as DNA: TGTGCCAGCAGCTCCCCGGACAGGGTTTACGAGCAGTACTTC. It encodes CASSSPDRVYEQYF.

This clone was counted between two and nine times. The gene calls are TRBV19 and TRBJ2-6, with 7 bases aligning to TRBD1. Trimming at V came to 6 bases and at J to 0 bases, leaving 11 bases not matched to a gene. This CDR3 has 18 amino acids. Germline V CDR1 and CDR2: LNHDA, SQIVND (reference sequence). The CDR3 region has the DNA TGTGCCAGTAGACCTCTCACAGGGGTCGTCTCTGGGGCCAACGTCCTGACTTTC. It specifies CASRPLTGVVSGANVLTF.

V and J are TRBV5-4 and TRBJ1-1; D call uncertain. The germline CDR1 and CDR2 sequences are SGHNT and YYREEE (reference sequence). This CDR3 region has 12 residues. V was trimmed by 2 bases and J by 1 base, leaving 3 bases between them. CDR3 in DNA: TGTGCCAGCAGCTTAGCGAACACTGAAGCTTTCTTT. It yields the protein CASSLANTEAFF.

In this sample, this clone turned up a few times. The V gene is TRBV7-2, the J gene TRBJ2-1; 7 nucleotides align to TRBD2. Germline V gives CDR1 SGHTA, CDR2 FQGNSA. Losses at the gene ends were 2 bases for V and 8 bases for J; bases not matched to a gene: 6. CDR3 length equals 14 residues. CDR3 nucleotide sequence: TGTGCCAGCAGCTTAAGACTAGCAAGCGATGAGCAGTTCTTC. The encoded protein is CASSLRLASDEQFF. Looking up the rest from reference TRBV7-2 and TRBJ2-1 gives the full variable domain: GAGVSQSPSNKVTEKGKDVELRCDPISGHTALYWYRQSLGQGLEFLIYFQGNSAPDKSGLPSDRFSAERTGGSVSTLTIQRTQQEDSAVYLCASSLRLASDEQFFGPGTRLTVL.

This clone was counted a few times. The genes are TRBV18 and TRBJ1-2; 7 bases fit TRBD1. Germline values: CDR1 KGHSH, CDR2 LQKENI. CDR3 size: 13 residues. The ends lost 5 bases at V and 5 bases at J; junction bases unmatched: 5. CDR3 amino acids: CASSTQGYYGYTF. The CDR3 nucleotides read TGTGCCAGCTCAACACAGGGGTATTATGGCTACACCTTC.

This clone was detected a few times. The chain links TRBV18 to TRBJ1-2, with D uncertain. This CDR3 has 14 residues. V lost 1 base and J lost 4, with 10 bases in between. The germline V gene has CDR1 KGHSH and CDR2 LQKENI. Written as DNA, the CDR3 is TGTGCCAGCTCACCACGGTACCTGGCCTATGGCTACACCTTC. Translating gives CASSPRYLAYGYTF.